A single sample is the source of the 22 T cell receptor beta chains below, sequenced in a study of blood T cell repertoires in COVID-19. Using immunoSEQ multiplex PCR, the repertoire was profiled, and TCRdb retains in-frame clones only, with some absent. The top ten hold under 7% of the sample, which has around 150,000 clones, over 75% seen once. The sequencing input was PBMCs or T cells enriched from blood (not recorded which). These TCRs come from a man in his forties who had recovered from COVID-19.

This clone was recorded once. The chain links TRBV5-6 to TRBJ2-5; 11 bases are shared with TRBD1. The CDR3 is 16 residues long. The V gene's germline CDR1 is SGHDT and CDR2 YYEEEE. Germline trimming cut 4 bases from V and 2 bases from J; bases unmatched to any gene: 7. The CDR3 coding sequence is TGTGCCAGCAGCCGACTTGGGACAGGGGGTCAAGAGACCCAGTACTTC. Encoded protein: CASSRLGTGGQETQYF.

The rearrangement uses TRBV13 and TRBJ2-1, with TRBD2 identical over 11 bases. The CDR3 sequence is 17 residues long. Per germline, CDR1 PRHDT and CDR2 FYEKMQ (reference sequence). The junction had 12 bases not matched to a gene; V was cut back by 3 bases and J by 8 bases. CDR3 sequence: CASSFYSGGAIGDEQFF. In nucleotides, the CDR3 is TGTGCCAGCAGCTTTTATAGCGGGGGGGCGATCGGCGATGAGCAGTTCTTC. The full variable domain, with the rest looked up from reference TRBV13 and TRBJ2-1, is AAGVIQSPRHLIKEKRETATLKCYPIPRHDTVYWYQQGPGQDPQFLISFYEKMQSDKGSIPDRFSAQQFSDYHSELNMSSLELGDSALYFCASSFYSGGAIGDEQFFGPGTRLTVL.

The CDR3 loop reads CSVDDTSTDTQYF. For the CDR3, the DNA is TGCAGCGTTGACGACACCAGCACAGATACGCAGTATTTT. This chain joins TRBV29-1 and TRBJ2-3; D uncertain. V was pared by 3 bases and J by 0 bases, with 7 bases between. Per the germline V gene, CDR1 is SQVTM and CDR2 is ANQGSEA. This CDR3 contains 13 residues.

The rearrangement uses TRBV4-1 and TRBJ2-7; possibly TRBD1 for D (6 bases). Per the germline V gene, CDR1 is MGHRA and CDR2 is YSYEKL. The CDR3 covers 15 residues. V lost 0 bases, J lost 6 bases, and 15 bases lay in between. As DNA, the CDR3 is TGCGCCAGCAGCCAAGATCCGCAGGGGCTGGGCGAGCAGTACTTC. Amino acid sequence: CASSQDPQGLGEQYF.

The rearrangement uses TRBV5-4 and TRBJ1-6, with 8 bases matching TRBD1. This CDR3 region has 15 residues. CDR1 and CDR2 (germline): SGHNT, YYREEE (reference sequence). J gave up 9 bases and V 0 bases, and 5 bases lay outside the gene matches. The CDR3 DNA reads TGTGCCAGCAGCTTGGCCGGGACAGGCAGTTCACCCCTCCACTTT. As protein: CASSLAGTGSSPLHF.

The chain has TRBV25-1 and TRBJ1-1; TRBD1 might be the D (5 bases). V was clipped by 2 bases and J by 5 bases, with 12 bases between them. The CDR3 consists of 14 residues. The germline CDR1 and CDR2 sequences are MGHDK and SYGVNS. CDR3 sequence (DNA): TGTGCCAGCAGTGAACCAAGACGGGGGACTGAAGCTTTCTTT. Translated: CASSEPRRGTEAFF. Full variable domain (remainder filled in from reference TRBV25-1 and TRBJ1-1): EADIYQTPRYLVIGTGKKITLECSQTMGHDKMYWYQQDPGMELHLIHYSYGVNSTEKGDLSSESTVSRIRTEHFPLTLESARPSHTSQYLCASSEPRRGTEAFFGQGTRLTVV.

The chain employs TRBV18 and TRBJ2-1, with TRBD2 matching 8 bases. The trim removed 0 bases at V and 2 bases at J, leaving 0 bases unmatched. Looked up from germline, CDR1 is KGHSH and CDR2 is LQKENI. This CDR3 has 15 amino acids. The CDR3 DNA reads TGTGCCAGCTCACCACCGGGACTAGCCTACAATGAGCAGTTCTTC. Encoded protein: CASSPPGLAYNEQFF. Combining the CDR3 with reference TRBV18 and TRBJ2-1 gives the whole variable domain NAGVMQNPRHLVRRRGQEARLRCSPMKGHSHVYWYRQLPEEGLKFMVYLQKENIIDESGMPKERFSAEFPKEGPSILRIQQVVRGDSAAYFCASSPPGLAYNEQFFGPGTRLTVL.

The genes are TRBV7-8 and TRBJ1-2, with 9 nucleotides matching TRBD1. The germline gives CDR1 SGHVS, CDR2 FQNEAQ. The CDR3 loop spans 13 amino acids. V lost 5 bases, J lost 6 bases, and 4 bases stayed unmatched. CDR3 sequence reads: CASSKGQGNGYTF. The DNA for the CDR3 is TGTGCCAGCAGCAAGGGACAGGGAAATGGCTACACCTTC.

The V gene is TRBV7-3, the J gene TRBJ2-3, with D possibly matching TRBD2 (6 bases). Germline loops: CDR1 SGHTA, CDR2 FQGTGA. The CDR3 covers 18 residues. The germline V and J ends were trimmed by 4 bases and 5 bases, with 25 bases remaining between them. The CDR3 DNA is TGTGCCAGCAGCTCAGGCCCACCCGGGACTGGAAGGGGAGATACGCAGTATTTT. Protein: CASSSGPPGTGRGDTQYF. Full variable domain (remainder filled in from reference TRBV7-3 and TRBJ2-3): GAGVSQTPSNKVTEKGKYVELRCDPISGHTALYWYRQSLGQGPEFLIYFQGTGAADDSGLPNDRFFAVRPEGSVSTLKIQRTERGDSAVYLCASSSGPPGTGRGDTQYFGPGTRLTVL.

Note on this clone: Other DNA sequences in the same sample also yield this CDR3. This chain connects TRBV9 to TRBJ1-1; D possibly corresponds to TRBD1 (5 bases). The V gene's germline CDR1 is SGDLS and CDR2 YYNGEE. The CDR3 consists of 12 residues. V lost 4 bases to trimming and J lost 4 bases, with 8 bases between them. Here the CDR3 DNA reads TGTGCCAGCAGCCCCCAGGGCACTGAAGCTTTCTTT. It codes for CASSPQGTEAFF.

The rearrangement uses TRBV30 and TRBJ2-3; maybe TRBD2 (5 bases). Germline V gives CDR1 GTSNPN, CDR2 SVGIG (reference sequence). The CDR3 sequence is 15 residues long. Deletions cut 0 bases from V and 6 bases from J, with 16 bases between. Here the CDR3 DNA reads TGTGCCTGGAGTGTACTATTAGGAGGTCGGGATACGCAGTATTTT. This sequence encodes CAWSVLLGGRDTQYF.

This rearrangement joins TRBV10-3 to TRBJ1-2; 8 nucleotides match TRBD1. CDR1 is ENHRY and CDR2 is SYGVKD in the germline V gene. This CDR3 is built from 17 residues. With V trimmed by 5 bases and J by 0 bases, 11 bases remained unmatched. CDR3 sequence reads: CAISPGAGGNANYGYTF. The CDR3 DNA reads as TGTGCCATCAGTCCCGGTGCAGGGGGCAATGCTAACTATGGCTACACCTTC.

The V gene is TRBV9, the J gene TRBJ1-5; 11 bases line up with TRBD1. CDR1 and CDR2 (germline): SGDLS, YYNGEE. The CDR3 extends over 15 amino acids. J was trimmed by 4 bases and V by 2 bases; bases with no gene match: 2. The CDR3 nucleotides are TGTGCCAGCAGCGTCGGGACAGGGGGAAATCAGCCCCAGCATTTT. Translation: CASSVGTGGNQPQHF.

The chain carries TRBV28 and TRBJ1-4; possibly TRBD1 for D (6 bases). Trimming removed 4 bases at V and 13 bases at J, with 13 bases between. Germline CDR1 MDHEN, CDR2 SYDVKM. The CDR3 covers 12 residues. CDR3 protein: CASSSNREGLFF. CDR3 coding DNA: TGTGCCAGCAGTTCTAACAGGGAGGGACTGTTTTTT.

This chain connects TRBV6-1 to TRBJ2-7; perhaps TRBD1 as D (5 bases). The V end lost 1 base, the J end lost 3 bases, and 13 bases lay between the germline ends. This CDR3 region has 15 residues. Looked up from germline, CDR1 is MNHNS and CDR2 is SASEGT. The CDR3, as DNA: TGTGCCAGCAGTGAAGGTTTTACAGGCTACTACGAGCAGTACTTC. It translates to CASSEGFTGYYEQYF.

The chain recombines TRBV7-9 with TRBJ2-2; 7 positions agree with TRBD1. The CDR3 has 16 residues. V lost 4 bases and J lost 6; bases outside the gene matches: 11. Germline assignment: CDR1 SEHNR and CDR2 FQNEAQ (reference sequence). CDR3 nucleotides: TGTGCCAGCAGCTACCGGGACCCACAGGGGTCCGGGGAGCTGTTTTTT. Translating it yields CASSYRDPQGSGELFF.

CDR3 sequence reads: CASSGDGLVTDTQYF. CDR3 sequence (DNA): TGTGCCAGCAGCGGAGACGGCCTAGTCACAGATACGCAGTATTTT. The chain employs TRBV6-5 and TRBJ2-3; D remains unclear. CDR1 and CDR2 (germline): MNHEY, SVGAGI. The CDR3 is 15 residues long. The ends were cut back, 6 bases at V and 2 bases at J, with 15 bases in the middle.

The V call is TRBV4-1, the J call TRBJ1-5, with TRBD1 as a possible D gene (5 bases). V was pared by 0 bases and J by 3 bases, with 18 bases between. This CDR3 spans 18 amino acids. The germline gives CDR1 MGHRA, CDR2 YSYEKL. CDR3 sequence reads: CASSQDRGGVRVNQPQHF. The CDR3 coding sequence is TGCGCCAGCAGCCAAGATCGGGGAGGGGTAAGGGTCAATCAGCCCCAGCATTTT.

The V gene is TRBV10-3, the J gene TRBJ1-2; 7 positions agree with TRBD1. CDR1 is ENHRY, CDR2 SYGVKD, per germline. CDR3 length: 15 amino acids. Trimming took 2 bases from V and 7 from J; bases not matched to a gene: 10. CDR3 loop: CAISEGLTGKSGYTF. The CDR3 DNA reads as TGTGCCATCAGTGAGGGCTTGACAGGGAAGAGTGGCTACACCTTC.

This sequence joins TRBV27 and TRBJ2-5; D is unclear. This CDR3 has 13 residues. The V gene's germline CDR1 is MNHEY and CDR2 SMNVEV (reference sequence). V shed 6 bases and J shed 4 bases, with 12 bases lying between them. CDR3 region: CASRSNFGETQYF. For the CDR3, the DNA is TGTGCCAGCAGATCCAACTTTGGAGAGACCCAGTACTTC.

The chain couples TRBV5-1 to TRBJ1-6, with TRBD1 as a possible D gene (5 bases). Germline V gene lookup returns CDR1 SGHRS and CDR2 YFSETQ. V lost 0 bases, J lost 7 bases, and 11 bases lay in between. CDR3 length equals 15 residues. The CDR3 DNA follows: TGCGCCAGCAGCTTGGGGGGCGCGGGGAATTCACCCCTCCACTTT. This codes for CASSLGGAGNSPLHF.

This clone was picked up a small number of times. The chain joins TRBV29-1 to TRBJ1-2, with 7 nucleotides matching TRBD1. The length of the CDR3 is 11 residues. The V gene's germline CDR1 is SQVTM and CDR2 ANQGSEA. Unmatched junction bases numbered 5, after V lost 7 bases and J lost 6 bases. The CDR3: CSGRQGDGYTF. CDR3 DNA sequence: TGCAGCGGAAGACAGGGTGATGGCTACACCTTC.